This TCR beta chain is drawn from a study of T cell responses to AZD1222 COVID-19 vaccine. Background on the study: Second-dose timings of about 4 or about 12 weeks were pooled.

V was trimmed by 3 bases and J by 2 bases, leaving 20 bases between them. CDR1 is LNHDA, CDR2 SQIVND, per germline (reference sequence). The length of the CDR3 is 17 residues. Study conclusions and caveats: Sampling that yielded the repertoires occurred only after the peak T cell response. Across spike, vaccine-associated CD4 TCRs were found, dominant at 160-218 and 743-854.

Notes on this clone: The target antigen is unknown.

Clones were read by immunoSEQ multiplex PCR, and TCRdb kept only the in-frame ones, dropping some. The data show approximately 130,000 clones, 70% to 90% seen once. The V and J genes are TRBV19 and TRBJ2-7; D not resolved. The sequences come from peripheral blood, collected on day 0 of AZD1222 vaccination. The clonotype comes from an adult in good health. The CDR3, as DNA: TGTGCCAGTAGTATTTCTGCCAGGACGACGATGACCTACGAGCAGTACTTC. Its protein product is CASSISARTTMTYEQYF.